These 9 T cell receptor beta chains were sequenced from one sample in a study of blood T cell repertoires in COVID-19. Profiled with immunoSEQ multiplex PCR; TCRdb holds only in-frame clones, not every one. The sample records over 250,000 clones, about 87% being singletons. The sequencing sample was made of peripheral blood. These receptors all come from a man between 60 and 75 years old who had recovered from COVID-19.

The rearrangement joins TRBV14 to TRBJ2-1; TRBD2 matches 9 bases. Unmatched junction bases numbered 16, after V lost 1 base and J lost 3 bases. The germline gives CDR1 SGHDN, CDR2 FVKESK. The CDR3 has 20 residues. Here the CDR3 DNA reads TGTGCCAGCAGCCAAGGCTCCTCGGGCGGGGGGGTCCCCTTCTACAATGAGCAGTTCTTC. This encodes CASSQGSSGGGVPFYNEQFF.

This chain's CDR3 is CASSKGQLGNTIYF. In DNA form, the CDR3 reads TGTGCCAGCAGCAAGGGACAGCTTGGAAACACCATATATTTT. The chain combines TRBV7-9 with TRBJ1-3; 7 nucleotides match TRBD1. This CDR3 comprises 14 residues. The V segment lost 5 bases and the J segment 3 bases; nucleotides outside the gene matches: 4. The germline V gene has CDR1 SEHNR and CDR2 FQNEAQ (reference sequence).

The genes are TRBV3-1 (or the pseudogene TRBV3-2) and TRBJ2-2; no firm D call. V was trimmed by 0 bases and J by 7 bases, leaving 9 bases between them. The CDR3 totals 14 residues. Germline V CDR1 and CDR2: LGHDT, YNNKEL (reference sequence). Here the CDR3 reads CASSQDSFIGELFF. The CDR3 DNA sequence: TGTGCCAGCAGCCAAGATAGCTTCATCGGGGAGCTGTTTTTT.

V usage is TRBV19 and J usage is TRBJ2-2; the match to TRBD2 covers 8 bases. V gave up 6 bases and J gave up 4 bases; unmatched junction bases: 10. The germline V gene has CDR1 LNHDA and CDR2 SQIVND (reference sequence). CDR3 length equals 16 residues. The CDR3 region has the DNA TGTGCCAGTAGATGGGACGGGGGGGAGACCACCGGGGAGCTGTTTTTT. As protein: CASRWDGGETTGELFF.

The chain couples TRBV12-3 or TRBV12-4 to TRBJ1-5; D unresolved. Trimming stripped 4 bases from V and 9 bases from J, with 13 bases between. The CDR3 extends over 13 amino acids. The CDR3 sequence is CASSSPPGSPQHF. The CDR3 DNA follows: TGTGCCAGCAGTTCCCCCCCGGGTTCGCCCCAGCATTTT.

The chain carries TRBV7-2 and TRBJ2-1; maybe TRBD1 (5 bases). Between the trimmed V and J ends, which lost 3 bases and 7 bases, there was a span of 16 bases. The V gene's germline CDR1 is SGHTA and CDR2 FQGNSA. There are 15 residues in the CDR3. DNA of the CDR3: TGTGCCAGCAGCTTTTCGCGGACATCACCAAATGAGCAGTTCTTC. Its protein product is CASSFSRTSPNEQFF.

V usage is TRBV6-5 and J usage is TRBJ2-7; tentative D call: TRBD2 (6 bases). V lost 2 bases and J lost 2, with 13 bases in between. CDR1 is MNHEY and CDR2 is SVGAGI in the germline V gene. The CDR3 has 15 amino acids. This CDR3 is CASSYGAGRPYEQYF. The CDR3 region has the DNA TGTGCCAGCAGTTACGGTGCGGGGCGTCCCTACGAGCAGTACTTC.

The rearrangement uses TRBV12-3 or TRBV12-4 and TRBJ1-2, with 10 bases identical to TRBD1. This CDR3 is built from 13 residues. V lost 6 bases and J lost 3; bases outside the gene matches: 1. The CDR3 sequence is CASSGQGDYGYTF. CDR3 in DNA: TGTGCCAGCAGCGGACAGGGGGACTATGGCTACACCTTC.

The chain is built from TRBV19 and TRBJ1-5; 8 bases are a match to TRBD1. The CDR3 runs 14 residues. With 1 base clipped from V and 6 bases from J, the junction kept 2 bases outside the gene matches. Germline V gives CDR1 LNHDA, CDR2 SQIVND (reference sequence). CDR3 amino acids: CASSIGDRGQPQHF. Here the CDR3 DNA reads TGTGCCAGTAGTATAGGCGACAGGGGTCAGCCCCAGCATTTT.